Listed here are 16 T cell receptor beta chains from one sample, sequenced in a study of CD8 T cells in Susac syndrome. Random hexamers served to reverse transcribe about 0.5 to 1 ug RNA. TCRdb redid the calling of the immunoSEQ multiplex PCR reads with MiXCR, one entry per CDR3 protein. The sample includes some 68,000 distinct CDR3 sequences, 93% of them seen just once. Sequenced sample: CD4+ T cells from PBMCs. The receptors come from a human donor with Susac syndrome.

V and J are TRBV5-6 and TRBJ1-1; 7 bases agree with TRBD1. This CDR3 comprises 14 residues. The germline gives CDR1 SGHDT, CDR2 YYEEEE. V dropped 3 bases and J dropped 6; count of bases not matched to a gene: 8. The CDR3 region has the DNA TGTGCCAGCAGCTACGAGACAGGGTGGCCTGAAGCTTTCTTT. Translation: CASSYETGWPEAFF.

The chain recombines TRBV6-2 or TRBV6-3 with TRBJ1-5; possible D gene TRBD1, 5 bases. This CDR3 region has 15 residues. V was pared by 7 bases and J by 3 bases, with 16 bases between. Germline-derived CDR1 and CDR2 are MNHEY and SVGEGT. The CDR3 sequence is CASTPRAGNNQPQHF. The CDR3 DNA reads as TGTGCCAGCACCCCCCGGGCAGGGAACAATCAGCCCCAGCATTTT.

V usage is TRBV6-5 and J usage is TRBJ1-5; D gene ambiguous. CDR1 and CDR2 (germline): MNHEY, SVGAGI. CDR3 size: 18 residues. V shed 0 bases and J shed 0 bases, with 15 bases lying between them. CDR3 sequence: CASSYSRVPLASNQPQHF. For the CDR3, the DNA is TGTGCCAGCAGTTACTCGAGGGTACCCCTAGCTAGCAATCAGCCCCAGCATTTT.

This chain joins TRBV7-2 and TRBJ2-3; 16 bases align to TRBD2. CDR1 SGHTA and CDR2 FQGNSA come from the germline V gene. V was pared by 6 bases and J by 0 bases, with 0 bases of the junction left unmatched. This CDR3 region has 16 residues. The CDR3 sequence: CASRGLAGGSTDTQYF. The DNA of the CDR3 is TGTGCCAGCAGGGGACTAGCGGGGGGGAGCACAGATACGCAGTATTTT.

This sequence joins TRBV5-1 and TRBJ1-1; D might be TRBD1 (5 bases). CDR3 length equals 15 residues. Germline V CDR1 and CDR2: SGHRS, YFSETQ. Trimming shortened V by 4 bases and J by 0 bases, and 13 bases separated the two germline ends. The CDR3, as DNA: TGCGCCAGCAGCGCAGGGCCTTCCATGAACACTGAAGCTTTCTTT. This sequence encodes CASSAGPSMNTEAFF.

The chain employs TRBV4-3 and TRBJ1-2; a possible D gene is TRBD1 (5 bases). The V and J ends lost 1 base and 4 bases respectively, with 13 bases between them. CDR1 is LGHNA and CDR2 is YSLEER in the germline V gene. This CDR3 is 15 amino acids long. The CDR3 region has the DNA TGCGCCAGCAGCCAAGTCGCAGGGAGAGGCTATGGCTACACCTTC. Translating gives CASSQVAGRGYGYTF.

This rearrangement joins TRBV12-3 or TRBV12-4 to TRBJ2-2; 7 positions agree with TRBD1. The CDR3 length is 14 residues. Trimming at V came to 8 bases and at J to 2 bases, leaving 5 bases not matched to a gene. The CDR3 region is CASLGDRNTGELFF. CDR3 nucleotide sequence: TGTGCCAGCCTCGGGGACAGAAACACCGGGGAGCTGTTTTTT.

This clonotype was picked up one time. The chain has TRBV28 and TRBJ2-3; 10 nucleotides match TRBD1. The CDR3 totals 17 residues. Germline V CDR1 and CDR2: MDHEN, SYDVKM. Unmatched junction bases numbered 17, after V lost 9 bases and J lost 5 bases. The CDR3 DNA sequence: TGTGCCAGACAATCAAAGCATAGACAGGGGGCAAAAGATACGCAGTATTTT. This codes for CARQSKHRQGAKDTQYF.

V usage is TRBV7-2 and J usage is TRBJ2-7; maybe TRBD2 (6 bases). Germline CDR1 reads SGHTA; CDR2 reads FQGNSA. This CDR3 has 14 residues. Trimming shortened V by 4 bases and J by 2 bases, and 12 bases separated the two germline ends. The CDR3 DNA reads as TGTGCCAGCAGCTCTTACTCGGGGGCCTACGAGCAGTACTTC. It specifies CASSSYSGAYEQYF.

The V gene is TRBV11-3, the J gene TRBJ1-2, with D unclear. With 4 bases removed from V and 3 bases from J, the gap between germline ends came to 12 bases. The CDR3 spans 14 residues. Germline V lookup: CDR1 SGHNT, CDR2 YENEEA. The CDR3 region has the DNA TGTGCCAGCAGCTCATCGGATCGTTACTATGGCTACACCTTC. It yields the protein CASSSSDRYYGYTF.

The DNA of the CDR3 is TGCAGCGCCCCCCCATTGCGGGGGACCTCCTACGAGCAGTACTTC. As protein: CSAPPLRGTSYEQYF. This chain joins TRBV20-1 and TRBJ2-7, with 7 positions matching TRBD2. Germline assignment: CDR1 DFQATT and CDR2 SNEGSKA (reference sequence). CDR3 length: 15 residues.

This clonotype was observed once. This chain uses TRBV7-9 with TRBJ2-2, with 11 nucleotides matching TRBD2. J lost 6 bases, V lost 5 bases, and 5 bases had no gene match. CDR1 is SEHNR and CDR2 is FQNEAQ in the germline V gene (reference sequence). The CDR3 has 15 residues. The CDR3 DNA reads TGTGCCAGCAGCCCCTATAGCGGGGGGGCCGGGGAGCTGTTTTTT. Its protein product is CASSPYSGGAGELFF.

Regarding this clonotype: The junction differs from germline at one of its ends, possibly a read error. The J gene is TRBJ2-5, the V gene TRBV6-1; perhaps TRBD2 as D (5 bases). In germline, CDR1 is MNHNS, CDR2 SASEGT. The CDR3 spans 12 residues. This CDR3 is CASSEMSLGSDF. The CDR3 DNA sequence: TGTGCCAGCAGTGAAATGTCGCTAGGGAGCGACTTC.

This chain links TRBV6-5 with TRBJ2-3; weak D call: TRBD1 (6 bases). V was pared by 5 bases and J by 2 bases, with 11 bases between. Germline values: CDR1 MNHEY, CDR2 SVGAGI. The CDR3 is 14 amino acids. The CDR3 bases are TGTGCCAGCAGTATCCGGGACACCACAGATACGCAGTATTTT. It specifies CASSIRDTTDTQYF.

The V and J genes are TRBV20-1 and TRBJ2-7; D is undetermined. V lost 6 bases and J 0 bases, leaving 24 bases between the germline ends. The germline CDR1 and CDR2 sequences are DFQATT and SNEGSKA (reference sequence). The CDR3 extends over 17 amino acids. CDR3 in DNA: TGCAGTGCCAACCCGCTGGGCACAAAATACAACTCCTACGAGCAGTACTTC. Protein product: CSANPLGTKYNSYEQYF.

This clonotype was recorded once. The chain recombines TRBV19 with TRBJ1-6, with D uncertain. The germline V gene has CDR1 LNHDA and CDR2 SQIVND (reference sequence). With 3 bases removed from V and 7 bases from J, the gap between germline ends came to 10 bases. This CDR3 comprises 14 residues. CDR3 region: CASSIGNYNSPLHF. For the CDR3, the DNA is TGTGCCAGTAGTATCGGCAACTACAATTCACCCCTCCACTTT. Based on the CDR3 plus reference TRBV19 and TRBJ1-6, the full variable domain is DGGITQSPKYLFRKEGQNVTLSCEQNLNHDAMYWYRQDPGQGLRLIYYSQIVNDFQKGDIAEGYSVSREKKESFPLTVTSAQKNPTAFYLCASSIGNYNSPLHFGNGTRLTVT.